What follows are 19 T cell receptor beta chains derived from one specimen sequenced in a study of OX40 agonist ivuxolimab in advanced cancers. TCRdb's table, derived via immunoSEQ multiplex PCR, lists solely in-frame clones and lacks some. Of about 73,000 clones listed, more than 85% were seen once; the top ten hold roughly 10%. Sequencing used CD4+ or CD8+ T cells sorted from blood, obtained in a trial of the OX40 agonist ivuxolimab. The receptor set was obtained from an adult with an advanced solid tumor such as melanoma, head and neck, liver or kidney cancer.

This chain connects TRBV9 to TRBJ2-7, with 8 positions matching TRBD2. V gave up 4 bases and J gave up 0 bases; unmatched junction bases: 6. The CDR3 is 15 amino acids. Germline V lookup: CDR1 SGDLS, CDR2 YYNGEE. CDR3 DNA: TGTGCCAGCAGCCCCAGCGGGGGATTCTCCTACGAGCAGTACTTC. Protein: CASSPSGGFSYEQYF. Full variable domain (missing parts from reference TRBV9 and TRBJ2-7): DSGVTQTPKHLITATGQRVTLRCSPRSGDLSVYWYQQSLDQGLQFLIQYYNGEERAKGNILERFSAQQFPDLHSELNLSSLELGDSALYFCASSPSGGFSYEQYFGPGTRLTVT.

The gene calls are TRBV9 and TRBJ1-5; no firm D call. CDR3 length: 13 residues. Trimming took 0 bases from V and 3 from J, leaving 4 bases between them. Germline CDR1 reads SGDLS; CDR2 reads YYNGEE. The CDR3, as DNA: TGTGCCAGCAGCGTAGGGGTCAATCAGCCCCAGCATTTT. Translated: CASSVGVNQPQHF.

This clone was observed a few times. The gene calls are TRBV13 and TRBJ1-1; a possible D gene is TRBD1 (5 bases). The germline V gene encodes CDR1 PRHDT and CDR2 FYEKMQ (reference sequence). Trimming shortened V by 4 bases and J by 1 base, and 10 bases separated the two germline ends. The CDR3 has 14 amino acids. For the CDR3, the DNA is TGTGCCAGCAGCTGGTGGGACGGGAACACTGAAGCTTTCTTT. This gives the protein CASSWWDGNTEAFF.

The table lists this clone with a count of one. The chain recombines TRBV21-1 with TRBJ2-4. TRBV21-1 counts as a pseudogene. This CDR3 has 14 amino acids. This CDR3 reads CASSTVHGRNIQYF. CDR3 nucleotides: TGTGCCAGCAGCACCGTTCACGGACGGAACATTCAGTACTTC.

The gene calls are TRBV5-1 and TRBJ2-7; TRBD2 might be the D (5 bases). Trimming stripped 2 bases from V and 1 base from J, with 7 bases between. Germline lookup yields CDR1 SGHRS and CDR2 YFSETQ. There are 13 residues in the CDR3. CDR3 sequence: CASSFGGSYEQYF. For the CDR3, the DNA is TGCGCCAGCAGCTTCGGAGGTTCCTACGAGCAGTACTTC.

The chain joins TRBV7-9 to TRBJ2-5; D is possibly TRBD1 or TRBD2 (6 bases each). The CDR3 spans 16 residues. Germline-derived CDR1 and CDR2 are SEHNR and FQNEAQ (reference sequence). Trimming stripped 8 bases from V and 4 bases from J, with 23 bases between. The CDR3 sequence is CASFRSGGSRGETQYF. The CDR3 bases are TGTGCCAGCTTTAGATCTGGGGGGTCCAGGGGAGAGACCCAGTACTTC.

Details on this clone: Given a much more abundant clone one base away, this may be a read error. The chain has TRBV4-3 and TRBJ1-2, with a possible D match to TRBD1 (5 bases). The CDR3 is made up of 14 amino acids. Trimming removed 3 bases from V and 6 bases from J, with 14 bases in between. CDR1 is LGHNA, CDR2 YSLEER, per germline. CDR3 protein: CASSQARQSHGYTF. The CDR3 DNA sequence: TGCGCCAGCAGCCAGGCTAGACAGTCACATGGCTACACCTTC.

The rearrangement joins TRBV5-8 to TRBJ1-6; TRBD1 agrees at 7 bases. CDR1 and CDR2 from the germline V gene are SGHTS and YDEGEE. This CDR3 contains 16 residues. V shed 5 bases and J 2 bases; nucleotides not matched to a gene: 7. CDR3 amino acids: CASSPIGTAYNSPLHF. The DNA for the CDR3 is TGTGCCAGCAGTCCGATCGGGACAGCCTATAATTCACCCCTCCACTTT.

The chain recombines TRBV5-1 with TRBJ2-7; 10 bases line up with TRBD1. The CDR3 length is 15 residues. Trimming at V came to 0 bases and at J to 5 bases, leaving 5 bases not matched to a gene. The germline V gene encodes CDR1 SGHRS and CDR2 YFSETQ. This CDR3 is CASSLGGQGSHEQYF. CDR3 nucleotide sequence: TGCGCCAGCAGCTTGGGGGGACAGGGGTCCCACGAGCAGTACTTC.

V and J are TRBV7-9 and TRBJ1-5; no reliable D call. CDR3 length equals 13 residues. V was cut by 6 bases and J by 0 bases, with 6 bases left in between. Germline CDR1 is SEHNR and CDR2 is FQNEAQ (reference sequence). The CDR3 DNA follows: TGTGCCAGCAGATACGGTAGCAATCAGCCCCAGCATTTT. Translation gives CASRYGSNQPQHF. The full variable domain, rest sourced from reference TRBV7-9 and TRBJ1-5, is DTGVSQNPRHKITKRGQNVTFRCDPISEHNRLYWYRQTLGQGPEFLTYFQNEAQLEKSRLLSDRFSAERPKGSFSTLEIQRTEQGDSAMYLCASRYGSNQPQHFGDGTRLSIL.

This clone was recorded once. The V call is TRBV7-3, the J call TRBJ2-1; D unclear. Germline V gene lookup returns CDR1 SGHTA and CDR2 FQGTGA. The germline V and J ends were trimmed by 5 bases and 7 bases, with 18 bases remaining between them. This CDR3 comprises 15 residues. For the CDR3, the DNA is TGTGCCAGCAGCCCCAACCGTCAGGCAGTGAATGAGCAGTTCTTC. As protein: CASSPNRQAVNEQFF.

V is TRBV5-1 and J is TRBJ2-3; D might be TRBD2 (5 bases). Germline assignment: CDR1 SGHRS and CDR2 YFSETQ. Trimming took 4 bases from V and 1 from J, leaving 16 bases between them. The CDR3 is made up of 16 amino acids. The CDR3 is CASSQYGVWGTDTQYF. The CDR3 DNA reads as TGCGCCAGCAGCCAATACGGGGTGTGGGGCACAGATACGCAGTATTTT.

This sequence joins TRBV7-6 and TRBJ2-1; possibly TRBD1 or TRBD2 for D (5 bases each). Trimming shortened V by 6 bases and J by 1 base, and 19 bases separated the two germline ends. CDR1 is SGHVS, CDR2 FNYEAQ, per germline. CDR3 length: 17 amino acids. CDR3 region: CASSRPLVGESYNEQFF. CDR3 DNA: TGTGCCAGCAGTAGACCCTTGGTGGGGGAATCCTACAATGAGCAGTTCTTC.

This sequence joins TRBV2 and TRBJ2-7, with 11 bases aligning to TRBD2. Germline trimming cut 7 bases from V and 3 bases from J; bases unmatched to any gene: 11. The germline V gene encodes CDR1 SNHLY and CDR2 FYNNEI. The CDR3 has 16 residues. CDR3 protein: CASTTLAGGLLYEQYF. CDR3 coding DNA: TGTGCCAGCACCACTCTAGCGGGGGGCCTTCTCTACGAGCAGTACTTC.

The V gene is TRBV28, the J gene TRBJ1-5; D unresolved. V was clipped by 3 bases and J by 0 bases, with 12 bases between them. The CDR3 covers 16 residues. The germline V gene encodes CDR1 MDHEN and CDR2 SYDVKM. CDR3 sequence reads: CASSFLGENSNQPQHF. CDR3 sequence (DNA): TGTGCCAGCAGTTTCCTGGGAGAGAATAGCAATCAGCCCCAGCATTTT.

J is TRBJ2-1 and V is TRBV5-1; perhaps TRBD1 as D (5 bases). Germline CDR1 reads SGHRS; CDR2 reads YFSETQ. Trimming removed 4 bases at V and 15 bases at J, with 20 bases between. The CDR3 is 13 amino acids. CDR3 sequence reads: CASSGLTDGRPFF. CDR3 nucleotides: TGCGCCAGCAGCGGGCTGACAGATGGGCGGCCGTTCTTC.

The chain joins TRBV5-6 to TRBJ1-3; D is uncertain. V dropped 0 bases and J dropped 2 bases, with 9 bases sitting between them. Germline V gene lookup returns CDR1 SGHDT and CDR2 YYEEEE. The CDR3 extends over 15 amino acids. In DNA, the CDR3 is TGTGCCAGCAGCTTGGCGGCTGTTGCTGGAAACACCATATATTTT. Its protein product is CASSLAAVAGNTIYF. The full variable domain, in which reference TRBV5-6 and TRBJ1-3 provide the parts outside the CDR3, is DAGVTQSPTHLIKTRGQQVTLRCSPKSGHDTVSWYQQALGQGPQFIFQYYEEEERQRGNFPDRFSGHQFPNYSSELNVNALLLGDSALYLCASSLAAVAGNTIYFGEGSWLTVV.

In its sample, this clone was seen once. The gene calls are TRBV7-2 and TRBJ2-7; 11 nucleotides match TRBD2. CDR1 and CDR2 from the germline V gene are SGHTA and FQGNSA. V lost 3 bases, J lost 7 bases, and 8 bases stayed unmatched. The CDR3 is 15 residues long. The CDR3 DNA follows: TGTGCCAGCAGCTTTTTAGCGGGGGGGCCGGAGGAGCAGTACTTC. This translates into CASSFLAGGPEEQYF. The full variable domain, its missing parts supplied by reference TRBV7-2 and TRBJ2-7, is GAGVSQSPSNKVTEKGKDVELRCDPISGHTALYWYRQSLGQGLEFLIYFQGNSAPDKSGLPSDRFSAERTGGSVSTLTIQRTQQEDSAVYLCASSFLAGGPEEQYFGPGTRLTVT.

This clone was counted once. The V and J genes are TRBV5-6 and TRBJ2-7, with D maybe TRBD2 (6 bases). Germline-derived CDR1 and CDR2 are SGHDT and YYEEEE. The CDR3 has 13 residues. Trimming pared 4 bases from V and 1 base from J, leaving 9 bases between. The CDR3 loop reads CASSHGTSYEQYF. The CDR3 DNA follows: TGTGCCAGCAGCCATGGGACTTCCTACGAGCAGTACTTC.